A selection of T cell receptor beta chains follows, all from one sample in a study of T-cell reconstitution after alpha-beta-depleted transplantation in children. TCRdb reprocessed the PCR reads with MiXCR, giving one entry per CDR3 protein. This table has about 640,000 distinct CDR3 sequences, 10% to 15% appearing once. The sequences come from PBMCs, mostly from graft donor cells, collected 360 days after TCRalphabeta/CD19-depleted stem cell transplant. The receptors were gathered from a male patient younger than 18 who had a stem cell transplant for acute myeloid leukemia, so the T cells may come from the graft donor. The CDR3 runs from the conserved cysteine through the conserved F or W. D genes are given only for firm matches. The size field is filled for only some rows; it gives once, few, many or a size class.

j_gene,d_gene,v_gene,abundance,CDR3aa,CDR3nt
TRBJ1-1,-,TRBV18,few,CASSQGPGGGGTEAFF,TGTGCCAGCTCACAGGGCCCAGGCGGGGGCGGCACTGAAGCTTTCTTT
TRBJ2-1,TRBD2,TRBV28,many,CASSLTSGLAGMSSYNEQFF,TGTGCCAGCAGTTTAACGTCCGGACTAGCGGGGATGAGCTCCTACAATGAGCAGTTCTTC
TRBJ1-1,TRBD1,TRBV6-1,-,CASSVQGGNTEAFF,TGTGCCAGCAGTGTACAGGGGGGGAACACTGAAGCTTTCTTT
TRBJ2-2,TRBD2,TRBV20-1,-,CSTRRTSYPGELFF,TGCAGTACAAGAAGGACTAGCTACCCCGGGGAGCTGTTTTTT
TRBJ2-7,-,TRBV7-2,-,CASSFLIGGAVEQYF,TGTGCCAGCAGCTTCCTGATTGGGGGGGCCGTCGAGCAGTACTTC
TRBJ2-1,TRBD2,TRBV20-1,once,CSARGGLVHEQFF,TGCAGTGCTAGAGGGGGACTAGTACATGAGCAGTTCTTC
TRBJ2-2,TRBD2,TRBV7-9,-,CASSPGTSGITGELFF,TGTGCCAGCAGCCCTGGGACTAGCGGGATCACCGGGGAGCTGTTTTTT
TRBJ2-1,TRBD1,TRBV5-1,few,CASSLMGTAHNEQFF,TGCGCCAGCAGCTTGATGGGGACAGCCCACAATGAGCAGTTCTTC
TRBJ2-2,TRBD2,TRBV12-3/TRBV12-4,many,CASSKRERYTGELFF,TGTGCCAGCAGTAAGCGGGAGAGGTACACCGGGGAGCTGTTTTTT
TRBJ2-3,-,TRBV7-2,-,CASSSLLALDTQYF,TGTGCCAGCAGCTCCCTTCTAGCGCTGGATACGCAGTATTTT
TRBJ1-1,-,TRBV20-1,few,CSATDRLNTEAFF,TGCAGTGCTACGGACAGATTAAACACTGAAGCTTTCTTT
TRBJ2-7,-,TRBV6-2/TRBV6-3,-,CASSYTGASMRYF,TGTGCCAGCAGTTACACGGGGGCTAGTATGCGGTACTTC
TRBJ2-7,-,TRBV11-1,few,CASSLVLGGLAYEQYF,TGTGCCAGCAGCTTAGTCCTCGGAGGACTGGCCTACGAGCAGTACTTC
TRBJ2-3,TRBD2,TRBV5-6,few,CASSLELAGLDTQYF,TGTGCCAGCAGCTTGGAGCTAGCGGGGTTAGATACGCAGTATTTT
TRBJ2-5,TRBD2,TRBV20-1,-,CSATPTGGQETQYF,TGCAGTGCGACTCCCACGGGGGGTCAAGAGACCCAGTACTTC
TRBJ2-4,-,TRBV29-1,-,CSVAGTLAKNIQYF,TGCAGCGTCGCAGGGACGCTAGCCAAAAACATTCAGTACTTC
TRBJ1-5,-,TRBV4-2,-,CASSLRQPPNQPQHF,TGTGCCAGCAGCCTCCGACAGCCCCCGAATCAGCCCCAGCATTTT
TRBJ2-3,TRBD1,TRBV11-3,many,CASSLRQGKDTQYF,TGTGCCAGCAGCCTCCGACAGGGGAAAGATACGCAGTATTTT
TRBJ2-5,TRBD1,TRBV20-1,few,CSATNTGEETQYF,TGCAGTGCTACTAATACAGGGGAAGAGACCCAGTACTTC